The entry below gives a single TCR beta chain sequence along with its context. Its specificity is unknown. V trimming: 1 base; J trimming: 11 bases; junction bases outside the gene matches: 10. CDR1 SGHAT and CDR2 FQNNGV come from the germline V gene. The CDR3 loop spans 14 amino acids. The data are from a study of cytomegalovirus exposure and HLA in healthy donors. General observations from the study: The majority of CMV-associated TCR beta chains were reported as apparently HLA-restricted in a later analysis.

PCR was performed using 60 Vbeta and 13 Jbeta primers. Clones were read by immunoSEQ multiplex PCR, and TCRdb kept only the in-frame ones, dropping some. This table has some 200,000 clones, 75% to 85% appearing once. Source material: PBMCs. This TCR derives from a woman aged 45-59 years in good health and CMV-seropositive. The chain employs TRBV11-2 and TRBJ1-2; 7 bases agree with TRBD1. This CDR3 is CASSLVETGNGYTF. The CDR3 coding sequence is TGTGCCAGCAGCTTAGTAGAGACAGGGAACGGGTACACCTTC.